These 10 T cell receptor beta chains came from one sample sequenced in a study of identical twins. Via MiXCR, TCRdb re-called the 5' RACE reads, giving one row per CDR3 protein. This table holds about 890,000 distinct CDR3 sequences, 9% to 15% found once. This same sample was also taken into another study, of yellow fever vaccine responses in identical twins.

Material: PBMCs. These receptors all come from a woman aged 18 to 35 in good health.

This clonotype was counted between two and nine times. The chain carries TRBV29-1 and TRBJ2-1; TRBD2 matches 7 bases. Trimming cost V 8 bases and J 0 bases; bases outside gene matches: 10. CDR3 length: 15 residues. Germline-derived CDR1 and CDR2 are SQVTM and ANQGSEA. CDR3 loop: CSSREGLSSYNEQFF. CDR3 in DNA: TGCAGCTCCAGGGAGGGACTAAGCTCCTACAATGAGCAGTTCTTC.

The V and J genes are TRBV7-2 and TRBJ1-5; 9 bases are a match to TRBD1. CDR3 length: 16 amino acids. The germline V gene encodes CDR1 SGHTA and CDR2 FQGNSA. V was pared by 1 base and J by 0 bases, with 1 base of the junction left unmatched. The CDR3 loop is CASSLGDRASNQPQHF. The CDR3 nucleotides read TGTGCCAGCAGCTTAGGGGACAGGGCTAGCAATCAGCCCCAGCATTTT.

About this clonotype itself: A read error may be the cause here, since a much bigger clone is one base away. V is TRBV7-6 and J is TRBJ2-3; D gene ambiguous. Germline V gene sequence: CDR1 SGHVS, CDR2 FNYEAQ. This CDR3 spans 14 amino acids. CDR3 bases: TGTGCCAGCAGCTCTAAGACCTACACAGATATGCAGTATTTT. Residues: CASSSKTYTDMQYF.

The chain joins TRBV6-1 to TRBJ2-4; D call uncertain. CDR3 size: 17 residues. Germline loops: CDR1 MNHNS, CDR2 SASEGT. The V and J ends lost 1 base and 0 bases respectively, with 13 bases between them. CDR3 loop: CASSEEATYLAKNIQYF. For the CDR3, the DNA is TGTGCCAGCAGTGAAGAAGCGACCTACTTAGCCAAAAACATTCAGTACTTC.

This clonotype appeared a few times. This sequence joins TRBV7-8 and TRBJ2-5, with TRBD2 matching 9 bases. The V segment lost 7 bases and the J segment 9 bases; nucleotides outside the gene matches: 18. CDR3 size: 16 residues. The germline V gene encodes CDR1 SGHVS and CDR2 FQNEAQ. The CDR3 here is CASKIAGLAAQGAQYF. DNA for the CDR3: TGTGCCAGCAAAATAGCGGGACTAGCCGCCCAAGGGGCCCAGTACTTC.

The rearrangement joins TRBV21-1 to TRBJ2-7. TRBV21-1 is a pseudogene. There are 14 residues in the CDR3. The CDR3 spells CASSNILTAYEQYF. The CDR3 DNA reads TGTGCCAGCAGCAACATTCTTACTGCTTACGAGCAGTACTTC.

The CDR3 DNA is TGTGCCAGCAGTTTTGTACAGTTAGACTCACCCCTCCACTTT. It yields the protein CASSFVQLDSPLHF. The chain joins TRBV28 to TRBJ1-6, with D uncertain. The CDR3 loop spans 14 amino acids. The germline V gene encodes CDR1 MDHEN and CDR2 SYDVKM. V was pared by 3 bases and J by 10 bases, with 13 bases between.

This clonotype was seen more than once but under ten times. The V call is TRBV7-9, the J call TRBJ2-7, with TRBD2 matching over 9 bases. V was clipped by 6 bases and J by 5 bases; unmatched bases: 5. CDR3 length: 13 amino acids. Germline CDR1 and CDR2: SEHNR and FQNEAQ (reference sequence). The CDR3 coding sequence is TGTGCCAGCAGAGGACTAGCGAGTCACGAGCAGTACTTC. It codes for CASRGLASHEQYF.

There are many counts of this clonotype. The chain carries TRBV28 and TRBJ2-1; D uncertain. Between the trimmed V and J ends, which lost 7 bases and 6 bases, there was a span of 16 bases. This CDR3 has 14 amino acids. Germline V CDR1 and CDR2: MDHEN, SYDVKM. CDR3 protein: CASIPQDTINEQFF. CDR3 in DNA: TGTGCCAGCATCCCCCAAGACACAATCAATGAGCAGTTCTTC.

This clonotype showed up just a few times. V is TRBV6-5 and J is TRBJ1-2; D unclear. Trimming shortened V by 0 bases and J by 4 bases, and 6 bases separated the two germline ends. The CDR3 is made up of 13 amino acids. From germline, CDR1 is MNHEY and CDR2 SVGAGI. CDR3 in amino acids: CASSYSISYGYTF. The CDR3 DNA sequence: TGTGCCAGCAGTTACTCGATTAGCTATGGCTACACCTTC.